This TCR beta chain was retrieved from a study of human T cells and chemical hapten exposure. The CDR3 loop spans 14 amino acids. V was clipped by 1 base and J by 2 bases, with 9 bases between them. Germline loops: CDR1 SGHRS, CDR2 YFSETQ. Time point denoted: patch test 2, 6 weeks after DPC sensitization. Treatment of the sample: therapeutic diphenylcyclopropenone sensitization with weekly scalp DPC. This clonotype was seen a handful of times. TCRdb fed the RACE reads into MiXCR, producing one record per CDR3 protein. The table lists more than 60,000 distinct CDR3 sequences, 10% of them singletons. This TCR derives from a woman aged 50 to 60 with alopecia areata. Some clones in this sample may be carry-over from other donors' samples. Sequences were derived from whole blood, sampled in connection with sensitization to the hapten diphenylcyclopropenone (DPC). The rearrangement links TRBV5-1 to TRBJ2-5; D not certain. The CDR3 DNA sequence: TGCGCCAGCAGCTTGAACCTGCTACAAGAGACCCAGTACTTC. Protein: CASSLNLLQETQYF.